Presented here are 12 T cell receptor beta chains from one specimen sequenced in a study of T-cell reconstitution after alpha-beta-depleted transplantation in children. Unique molecular identifiers were used to barcode this TCRbeta library. TCRdb itself ran the PCR reads through MiXCR, one entry per CDR3 protein. The sample carries some 240,000 distinct CDR3 sequences, approximately 9.9% recorded once. The specimen was PBMCs from the stem cell graft donor, collected from the stem cell graft. Receptors were obtained from a human donor who donated a stem cell graft to a child with SCID.

This clonotype appeared many times. The rearrangement links TRBV7-2 to TRBJ2-7, with a weak D call TRBD1 (6 bases). This CDR3 has 16 amino acids. The V and J ends lost 4 bases and 6 bases respectively, with 22 bases between them. Germline CDR1 is SGHTA and CDR2 is FQGNSA. DNA for the CDR3: TGTGCCAGCAGCTACACCCTGGATAGGGGGTCACGCGAGCAGTACTTC. Its protein is CASSYTLDRGSREQYF.

This clonotype was observed at least ten times. The chain has TRBV12-3 or TRBV12-4 and TRBJ1-4, with D perhaps TRBD1 (6 bases). The germline V and J ends were trimmed by 1 base and 2 bases, with 14 bases remaining between them. CDR3 length equals 17 residues. This chain's CDR3 is CASSLGVQGITNEKLFF. The CDR3 nucleotides read TGTGCCAGCAGTTTAGGAGTCCAGGGGATCACTAATGAAAAACTGTTTTTT.

The sample holds many counts of this clonotype. The rearrangement links TRBV5-1 to TRBJ1-6; D gene uncertain. Germline-derived CDR1 and CDR2 are SGHRS and YFSETQ. The CDR3 loop spans 13 amino acids. With 3 bases removed from V and 9 bases from J, the gap between germline ends came to 10 bases. CDR3 nucleotides: TGCGCCAGCAGCTCGGGCGATGGTTCACCCCTCCACTTT. Translated, it gives CASSSGDGSPLHF.

This chain links TRBV10-3 with TRBJ2-3; TRBD1 aligns across 9 bases. The CDR3 contains 13 residues. Per the germline V gene, CDR1 is ENHRY and CDR2 is SYGVKD. The V segment lost 0 bases and the J segment 11 bases; nucleotides outside the gene matches: 3. This chain's CDR3 is CAISESPGQGQYF. The CDR3 region has the DNA TGTGCCATCAGTGAGTCCCCGGGACAGGGGCAGTATTTT.

This clonotype has a count of ten or more. The genes are TRBV5-1 and TRBJ2-2; D is uncertain. V lost 0 bases and J 4 bases, leaving 4 bases between the germline ends. The CDR3 consists of 13 residues. Germline V gene sequence: CDR1 SGHRS, CDR2 YFSETQ. CDR3 sequence reads: CASSLALTGELFF. CDR3 DNA sequence: TGCGCCAGCAGCTTGGCCCTCACCGGGGAGCTGTTTTTT.

This clonotype was seen at least ten times. The chain has TRBV20-1 and TRBJ2-5, with D maybe TRBD2 (7 bases). Germline V gene sequence: CDR1 DFQATT, CDR2 SNEGSKA (reference sequence). The V end lost 1 base, the J end lost 2 bases, and 14 bases lay between the germline ends. This CDR3 has 15 amino acids. The CDR3 sequence: CSARVRGGAQETQYF. The CDR3 DNA sequence: TGCAGTGCTAGAGTAAGGGGGGGAGCACAAGAGACCCAGTACTTC.

This clonotype was seen many times. The gene calls are TRBV4-1 and TRBJ2-3; TRBD1 agrees at 9 bases. The CDR3 covers 17 residues. V dropped 0 bases and J dropped 10; count of bases not matched to a gene: 14. The V gene's germline CDR1 is MGHRA and CDR2 YSYEKL. The CDR3 is CASSQDMGTGFPRAQYF. The CDR3 nucleotides are TGCGCCAGCAGCCAAGATATGGGGACAGGGTTCCCCCGGGCGCAGTATTTT.

This clonotype has at least ten counts. The rearrangement uses TRBV7-2 and TRBJ2-7; D is perhaps TRBD1 (6 bases). V was trimmed by 3 bases and J by 2 bases, leaving 11 bases between them. The CDR3 is made up of 14 amino acids. Per germline, CDR1 SGHTA and CDR2 FQGNSA. Here the CDR3 DNA reads TGTGCCAGCAGCTTTACAGGGCCCACCTACGAGCAGTACTTC. Its translation: CASSFTGPTYEQYF.

There are many counts of this clonotype. The chain joins TRBV12-3 or TRBV12-4 to TRBJ1-5; D is unclear. V was cut by 1 base and J by 4 bases, with 8 bases left in between. This CDR3 has 14 amino acids. The CDR3 DNA reads as TGTGCCAGCAGTTTAGTAGTAACGAATCAGCCCCAGCATTTT. Residues: CASSLVVTNQPQHF.

This clonotype was recorded at least ten times. The gene calls are TRBV28 and TRBJ2-1; TRBD1 might be the D (5 bases). Per germline, CDR1 MDHEN and CDR2 SYDVKM. V was cut by 2 bases and J by 4 bases, with 9 bases left in between. This CDR3 has 14 amino acids. The CDR3 DNA follows: TGTGCCAGCAGTTTAGCAGGACAATACAATGAGCAGTTCTTC. This encodes CASSLAGQYNEQFF.

This clonotype was recorded at least ten times. The V gene is TRBV28, the J gene TRBJ2-1; 11 nucleotides align to TRBD2. Germline CDR1 MDHEN, CDR2 SYDVKM. Trimming at V came to 6 bases and at J to 4 bases, leaving 5 bases not matched to a gene. This CDR3 spans 15 amino acids. This chain's CDR3 is CASRPSGGPYNEQFF. The CDR3 nucleotides read TGTGCCAGCAGACCTAGCGGGGGGCCTTACAATGAGCAGTTCTTC.

This clonotype has ten or more counts. The chain employs TRBV12-3 or TRBV12-4 and TRBJ2-7; D may be TRBD2 (7 bases). Trimming shortened V by 6 bases and J by 3 bases, and 9 bases separated the two germline ends. This CDR3 region has 12 residues. This CDR3 is CASRRGGYEQYF. The CDR3 DNA reads TGTGCCAGCAGAAGGGGGGGCTACGAGCAGTACTTC.